These 23 T cell receptor beta chains were all obtained from the same sample, sequenced in a study of CD8 T cells in ankylosing spondylitis. TCRdb redid the calling of the 5' RACE reads with MiXCR, one entry per CDR3 protein. The sample lists around 250,000 distinct CDR3 sequences, around 10% seen once, with around 6.5% in the top ten. Source material: blood, either unsorted or a sorted T cell fraction (not recorded which). These receptors originate from a male donor with ankylosing spondylitis or in good health (not recorded which).

This clonotype appeared a few times. This chain joins TRBV28 and TRBJ2-4; weak D call: TRBD1 (5 bases). V gave up 7 bases and J gave up 1 base, with 14 bases separating them. CDR3 size: 15 residues. CDR1 is MDHEN, CDR2 SYDVKM, per germline. In DNA form, the CDR3 reads TGTGCCAGCATCCCGACCTCAGGGGCCAAAAACATTCAGTACTTC. Its protein is CASIPTSGAKNIQYF.

In its sample, this clonotype was seen many times. The chain combines TRBV12-3 or TRBV12-4 with TRBJ2-5, with D perhaps matching TRBD1 or TRBD2 (5 bases each). Trimming stripped 5 bases from V and 5 bases from J, with 18 bases between. The CDR3 covers 15 residues. DNA for the CDR3: TGTGCCAGCAGTCCTGGGACCCGAAGGCTGGAGACCCAGTACTTC. Its protein product is CASSPGTRRLETQYF.

The chain links TRBV7-3 to TRBJ2-2, with no clear D. The germline V gene encodes CDR1 SGHTA and CDR2 FQGTGA. This CDR3 has 13 residues. V gave up 1 base and J gave up 4 bases, with 4 bases separating them. The CDR3 region is CASSLISTGELFF. CDR3 coding DNA: TGTGCCAGCAGCTTAATTTCCACCGGGGAGCTGTTTTTT.

This clonotype was counted ten times or more. V is TRBV9 and J is TRBJ2-1, with D possibly TRBD1 on 6 matching bases. The CDR3 covers 18 residues. Germline CDR1 and CDR2: SGDLS and YYNGEE. Trimming stripped 0 bases from V and 0 bases from J, with 16 bases between. CDR3 sequence (DNA): TGTGCCAGCAGCGTAGTAGCCCGGACAGCCCCCTCCTACAATGAGCAGTTCTTC. This sequence encodes CASSVVARTAPSYNEQFF. The whole variable domain, remainder taken from reference TRBV9 and TRBJ2-1, is DSGVTQTPKHLITATGQRVTLRCSPRSGDLSVYWYQQSLDQGLQFLIQYYNGEERAKGNILERFSAQQFPDLHSELNLSSLELGDSALYFCASSVVARTAPSYNEQFFGPGTRLTVL.

This clonotype appeared a few times. The gene calls are TRBV20-1 and TRBJ2-2, with 8 nucleotides matching TRBD1. The CDR3 is made up of 14 amino acids. Germline trimming cut 5 bases from V and 7 bases from J; bases unmatched to any gene: 9. Germline-derived CDR1 and CDR2 are DFQATT and SNEGSKA (reference sequence). CDR3 amino acids: CSAPVRGLSGELFF. The CDR3 nucleotides read TGCAGTGCTCCCGTCAGGGGGCTAAGCGGGGAGCTGTTTTTT.

This clonotype was detected many times. The chain recombines TRBV27 with TRBJ2-5; the D is unclear. V was clipped by 6 bases and J by 4 bases, with 6 bases between them. The CDR3 is made up of 11 amino acids. In germline, CDR1 is MNHEY, CDR2 SMNVEV (reference sequence). The CDR3 loop is CASRVGETQYF. CDR3 DNA sequence: TGTGCCAGCAGGGTGGGAGAGACCCAGTACTTC.

This clonotype appeared many times. This rearrangement joins TRBV20-1 to TRBJ2-4; 9 bases line up with TRBD1. Germline CDR1 and CDR2: DFQATT and SNEGSKA (reference sequence). The CDR3 is made up of 15 amino acids. J lost 8 bases, V lost 5 bases, and 13 bases had no gene match. The CDR3 is CSAEGQGGRMDIQYF. The DNA for the CDR3 is TGCAGTGCTGAGGGACAGGGAGGGAGGATGGACATTCAGTACTTC.

This clonotype was observed many times. The genes are TRBV4-1 and TRBJ1-6; D gene unclear. Germline values: CDR1 MGHRA, CDR2 YSYEKL. The CDR3 has 17 residues. V dropped 2 bases and J dropped 8 bases, with 19 bases sitting between them. DNA of the CDR3: TGCGCCAGCAGCCAAAGCGGCCGGTCTGCTCTGGATTCACCCCTCCACTTT. Translation: CASSQSGRSALDSPLHF.

This clonotype was observed many times. The chain recombines TRBV20-1 with TRBJ1-6; 8 bases line up with TRBD1. The CDR3 spans 16 residues. The germline V gene has CDR1 DFQATT and CDR2 SNEGSKA (reference sequence). The V gene end was trimmed by 3 bases and the J gene end by 7 bases; junction bases not matched to a gene: 11. The CDR3 region has the DNA TGCAGTGCTAGTCCTCCGGGACAGGCGTACAATTCACCCCTCCACTTT. Translation gives CSASPPGQAYNSPLHF.

This chain connects TRBV3-1 to TRBJ2-5, with D possibly being TRBD1 or TRBD2 (5 bases each). Germline CDR1 reads LGHDT; CDR2 reads YNNKEL (reference sequence). Trimming shortened V by 2 bases and J by 5 bases, and 12 bases separated the two germline ends. The CDR3 is 14 amino acids. CDR3 coding DNA: TGTGCCAGCAGCCAACCCGGTTGGGGGGAGACCCAGTACTTC. Translating gives CASSQPGWGETQYF.

This clonotype was seen many times. The CDR3 region has the DNA TGCGCCGGAATGGTGGAGGGTTCCACTGAAGCTTTCTTT. Residues: CAGMVEGSTEAFF. This chain joins TRBV10-2 and TRBJ1-1; D is unresolved. V was cut by 11 bases and J by 4 bases, with 17 bases left in between. The CDR3 length is 13 residues. The germline CDR1 and CDR2 sequences are WSHSY and SAAADI.

This clonotype was counted a few times. The V call is TRBV29-1, the J call TRBJ2-2; D gene ambiguous. Per the germline V gene, CDR1 is SQVTM and CDR2 is ANQGSEA. The CDR3 is 11 residues long. The V and J ends lost 4 bases and 4 bases respectively, with 4 bases between them. In DNA form, the CDR3 reads TGCAGCGTTGGCAGCACCGGGGAGCTGTTTTTT. This gives the protein CSVGSTGELFF.

This clonotype was seen at least ten times. The V gene is TRBV5-1, the J gene TRBJ2-7; D unresolved. CDR3 length: 14 amino acids. Trimming stripped 0 bases from V and 2 bases from J, with 9 bases between. Looked up from germline, CDR1 is SGHRS and CDR2 is YFSETQ. In DNA, the CDR3 is TGCGCCAGCAGCTTGGATGGCAGAACCTACGAGCAGTACTTC. Its translation: CASSLDGRTYEQYF.

The chain joins TRBV9 to TRBJ2-3; 9 bases line up with TRBD2. The CDR3 contains 15 residues. Unmatched junction bases numbered 5, after V lost 3 bases and J lost 3 bases. Germline V CDR1 and CDR2: SGDLS, YYNGEE. The CDR3 region is CASSAGLALTDTQYF. For the CDR3, the DNA is TGTGCCAGCAGCGCGGGACTAGCATTGACAGATACGCAGTATTTT.

The chain joins TRBV11-2 to TRBJ2-7, with a tentative D call TRBD2 (7 bases). V was trimmed by 5 bases and J by 0 bases, leaving 23 bases between them. Germline-derived CDR1 and CDR2 are SGHAT and FQNNGV. This CDR3 comprises 18 residues. The CDR3 loop is CASSKSSGRGDTSYEQYF. The DNA of the CDR3 is TGTGCCAGCAGCAAAAGTTCGGGTCGGGGGGACACCTCCTACGAGCAGTACTTC.

Ten or more counts support this clonotype. The V gene is TRBV6-4, the J gene TRBJ2-5, with 10 bases lining up with TRBD2. V lost 3 bases to trimming and J lost 3 bases; unmatched junction nucleotides: 4. The germline V gene has CDR1 MRHNA and CDR2 SNTAGT. The CDR3 is 15 amino acids. CDR3: CASSEEAGGKETQYF. CDR3 nucleotide sequence: TGTGCCAGCAGTGAGGAAGCGGGAGGGAAAGAGACCCAGTACTTC.

There are a few counts of this clonotype. J is TRBJ2-2 and V is TRBV7-9, with D uncertain. Deletions cut 3 bases from V and 9 bases from J, with 8 bases between. Germline V gives CDR1 SEHNR, CDR2 FQNEAQ (reference sequence). CDR3 length: 12 residues. The CDR3 coding sequence is TGTGCCAGCAGCTTTGGTATCCGGGAGCTGTTTTTT. Translation gives CASSFGIRELFF.

A single count supports this clonotype. The J gene is TRBJ2-3, the V gene TRBV14; D is perhaps TRBD1 (5 bases). The V gene lost 4 bases and the J gene lost 1 base, with 12 bases spanning the gap. This CDR3 comprises 15 residues. CDR1 and CDR2 from the germline V gene are SGHDN and FVKESK. The CDR3 coding sequence is TGTGCCAGCAGCCTCAGGGTAGGAGGCACAGATACGCAGTATTTT. Protein product: CASSLRVGGTDTQYF.

This clonotype was observed at least ten times. V gene TRBV5-1 combines with J gene TRBJ1-2; D not resolved. Germline CDR1 reads SGHRS; CDR2 reads YFSETQ. The CDR3 spans 14 residues. Trimming took off 4 bases at V and 8 bases at J, with 18 bases between the two ends. CDR3 in amino acids: CASSTEDAFGGYTF. CDR3 coding DNA: TGCGCCAGCAGCACGGAGGACGCCTTTGGCGGCTACACCTTC.

At least ten counts were recorded for this clonotype. The rearrangement uses TRBV6-4 and TRBJ2-3; no clear D gene. V lost 8 bases and J lost 1, with 10 bases in between. From germline, CDR1 is MRHNA and CDR2 SNTAGT. The CDR3 loop spans 13 amino acids. Here the CDR3 reads CASGKSGTDTQYF. For the CDR3, the DNA is TGTGCCAGCGGGAAGAGCGGCACAGATACGCAGTATTTT.

At least ten counts were recorded for this clonotype. The rearrangement uses TRBV2 and TRBJ2-3; D gene unclear. Germline values: CDR1 SNHLY, CDR2 FYNNEI. V was trimmed by 7 bases and J by 1 base, leaving 15 bases between them. This CDR3 has 15 amino acids. The DNA of the CDR3 is TGTGCCAGCATAGTCGGTGTTGATGGCACAGATACGCAGTATTTT. It yields the protein CASIVGVDGTDTQYF. The entire variable domain, with the rest obtained from reference TRBV2 and TRBJ2-3, is as follows: EPEVTQTPSHQVTQMGQEVILRCVPISNHLYFYWYRQILGQKVEFLVSFYNNEISEKSEIFDDQFSVERPDGSNFTLKIRSTKLEDSAMYFCASIVGVDGTDTQYFGPGTRLTVL.

This clonotype has a count of ten or more. The chain uses TRBV6-1 and TRBJ1-1; D remains unclear. Germline lookup yields CDR1 MNHNS and CDR2 SASEGT. The length of the CDR3 is 12 residues. V lost 1 base and J 6 bases, leaving 6 bases between the germline ends. CDR3 amino acids: CASSEGEAEAFF. In DNA, the CDR3 is TGTGCCAGCAGTGAAGGGGAAGCTGAAGCTTTCTTT.

This clonotype was counted many times. The chain combines TRBV29-1 with TRBJ2-5; TRBD1 is a possible D gene (6 bases). V dropped 3 bases and J dropped 2 bases, with 13 bases sitting between them. This CDR3 has 14 residues. Germline V CDR1 and CDR2: SQVTM, ANQGSEA. The CDR3 reads CSVDLDTGQETQYF. The CDR3, as DNA: TGCAGCGTTGATCTGGACACAGGGCAAGAGACCCAGTACTTC.